This T cell receptor beta chain was sequenced during a study of cytomegalovirus exposure and HLA in healthy donors. General study points: Earlier analysis looked at TCR beta V segments, and most were productive about 90% or about 30% of the time. In a later analysis, at a false discovery rate of 0.05, fewer than 20,000 TCR beta sequences matched HLA alleles. Sequencing depth roughly uniform across donors was assumed in presence/absence analyses. Testing in vitro showed a few CMV-associated chains specific for CMV antigens.

CDR3 length: 17 amino acids. Germline CDR1 reads SGHDT; CDR2 reads YYEEEE. V was clipped by 6 bases and J by 4 bases; unmatched bases: 15. A word on this clone: Its antigen is currently unknown.

The study ran its PCR with 60 Vbeta and 13 Jbeta primers. Sequencing used immunoSEQ multiplex PCR; TCRdb keeps in-frame clones, though not all of them. The sample lists 90,000 to 120,000 clones; approximately 80% were seen once. The sequence came from a male donor in good health and CMV-seronegative. This chain links TRBV5-6 with TRBJ2-1; the match to TRBD1 covers 8 bases. The sample was PBMCs. In nucleotides, the CDR3 is TGTGCCAGCACCCCGACGGACAGGGAGACCTCTTACAATGAGCAGTTCTTC. Its translation: CASTPTDRETSYNEQFF. Filled out from reference TRBV5-6 and TRBJ2-1, the complete variable domain reads DAGVTQSPTHLIKTRGQQVTLRCSPKSGHDTVSWYQQALGQGPQFIFQYYEEEERQRGNFPDRFSGHQFPNYSSELNVNALLLGDSALYLCASTPTDRETSYNEQFFGPGTRLTVL.